This T cell receptor (beta chain) derives from a study of blood T cell repertoires in COVID-19. In germline, CDR1 is MRHNA, CDR2 SNTAGT. CDR3 size: 13 residues. J gave up 9 bases and V 6 bases, and 10 bases lay outside the gene matches. The assay was immunoSEQ multiplex PCR, and TCRdb's table has in-frame clones only and misses some. The sample lists about 180,000 clones; 70% to 90% were seen once. Material for sequencing was peripheral blood. The sequence came from a woman under 40 with active or convalescent COVID-19. This chain connects TRBV6-4 to TRBJ1-1; TRBD1 matches 7 bases. The chain's CDR3 is CASRAGTESKAFF. CDR3 nucleotide sequence: TGTGCCAGCAGGGCGGGGACAGAGTCCAAAGCTTTCTTT.